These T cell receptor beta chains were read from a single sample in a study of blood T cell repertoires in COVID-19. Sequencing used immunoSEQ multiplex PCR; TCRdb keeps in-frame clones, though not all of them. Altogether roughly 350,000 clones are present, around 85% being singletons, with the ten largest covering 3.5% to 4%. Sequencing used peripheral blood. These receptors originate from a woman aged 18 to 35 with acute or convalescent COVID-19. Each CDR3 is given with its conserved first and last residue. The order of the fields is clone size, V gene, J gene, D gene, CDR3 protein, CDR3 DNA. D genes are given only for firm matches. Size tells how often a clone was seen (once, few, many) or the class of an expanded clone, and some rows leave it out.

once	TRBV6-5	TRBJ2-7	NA	CARQEGYEQYF	TGTGCCAGACAGGAGGGGTACGAGCAGTACTTC
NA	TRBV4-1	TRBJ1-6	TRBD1	CASSQGGDRGYNSPLHF	TGCGCCAGCAGCCAAGGTGGGGACAGGGGGTATAATTCACCCCTCCACTTT
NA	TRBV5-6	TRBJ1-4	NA	CASSLSVYATNEKLFF	TGTGCCAGCAGCTTGTCGGTTTATGCAACTAATGAAAAACTGTTTTTT
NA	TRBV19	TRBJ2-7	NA	CASSRTESSYEQYF	TGTGCCAGTAGTAGAACAGAAAGCTCCTACGAGCAGTACTTC
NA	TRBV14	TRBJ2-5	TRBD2	CASSQALAGVESQYF	TGTGCCAGCAGCCAAGCTCTAGCGGGAGTTGAGTCCCAGTACTTC
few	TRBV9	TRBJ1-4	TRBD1	CASSPTGTANEKLFF	TGTGCCAGCAGCCCGACCGGGACAGCTAATGAAAAACTGTTTTTT
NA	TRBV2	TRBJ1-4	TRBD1	CASSVAPQGASGEKLFF	TGTGCCAGCAGTGTTGCACCCCAGGGGGCAAGCGGTGAAAAACTGTTTTTT
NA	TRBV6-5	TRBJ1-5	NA	CAIKATANQPQHF	TGTGCCATCAAGGCGACAGCGAATCAGCCCCAGCATTTT
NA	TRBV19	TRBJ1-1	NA	CASRRATEAFF	TGTGCCAGTAGGAGGGCCACTGAAGCTTTCTTT
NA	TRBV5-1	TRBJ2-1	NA	CANPPGYNLNNEQFF	TGCGCCAACCCTCCGGGGTACAACCTAAACAATGAGCAGTTCTTC
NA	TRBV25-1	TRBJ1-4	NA	CASSSQGWTNEKLFF	TGTGCCAGCAGTTCACAGGGTTGGACTAATGAAAAACTGTTTTTT
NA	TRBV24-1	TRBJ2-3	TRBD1	CATSDWGQGGTDTQYF	TGTGCCACCAGTGATTGGGGACAGGGGGGAACAGATACGCAGTATTTT
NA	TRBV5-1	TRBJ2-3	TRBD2	CASSLGGLAGGGTDTQYF	TGCGCCAGCAGCTTGGGAGGACTAGCGGGAGGTGGCACAGATACGCAGTATTTT
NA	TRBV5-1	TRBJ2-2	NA	CASSPEFGAGTGELFF	TGCGCCAGCAGCCCGGAGTTCGGAGCGGGCACCGGGGAGCTGTTTTTT
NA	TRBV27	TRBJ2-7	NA	CASSETASYEQYF	TGTGCCAGCAGTGAGACAGCATCCTACGAGCAGTACTTC
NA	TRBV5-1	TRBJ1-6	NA	CASSPDPAGDNSPLHF	TGCGCCAGCAGCCCTGATCCCGCAGGCGATAATTCACCCCTCCACTTT
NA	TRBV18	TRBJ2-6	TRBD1	CASSPIGTGASGANVLTF	TGTGCCAGCTCACCCATTGGGACAGGGGCTTCTGGGGCCAACGTCCTGACTTTC
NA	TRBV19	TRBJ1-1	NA	CASSIGRQNEAFF	TGTGCCAGTAGTATAGGGAGGCAGAATGAAGCTTTCTTT
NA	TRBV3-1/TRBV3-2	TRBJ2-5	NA	CASSPSEETQYF	TGTGCCAGCAGCCCCTCAGAAGAGACCCAGTACTTC
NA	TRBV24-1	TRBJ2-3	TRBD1	CATSATGALGKDTQYF	TGTGCCACCAGTGCGACAGGGGCCTTAGGGAAAGATACGCAGTATTTT
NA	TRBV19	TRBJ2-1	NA	CAPQRHSTHNEQFF	TGTGCCCCCCAGCGGCACTCGACTCACAATGAGCAGTTCTTC
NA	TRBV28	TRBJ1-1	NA	CASRQVTDTEAFF	TGTGCCAGCAGGCAGGTGACGGACACTGAAGCTTTCTTT
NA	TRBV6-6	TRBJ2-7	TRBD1	CASSYLGQRPYEQYF	TGTGCCAGCAGTTACTTGGGACAGAGACCCTACGAGCAGTACTTC
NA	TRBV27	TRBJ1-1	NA	CASSRGAGVFTEAFF	TGTGCCAGCAGTCGGGGGGCAGGGGTTTTCACTGAAGCTTTCTTT
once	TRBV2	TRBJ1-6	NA	CASSADSSYNSPLHF	TGTGCCAGCAGTGCCGACAGCTCCTATAATTCACCCCTCCACTTT
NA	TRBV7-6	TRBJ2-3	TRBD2	CASSPDVASGRNTQYF	TGTGCCAGCAGCCCCGACGTGGCTAGCGGGAGAAACACGCAGTATTTT
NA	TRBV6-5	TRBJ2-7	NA	CASRTRGRLYYEQYF	TGTGCCAGCAGAACAAGGGGCAGACTCTACTACGAGCAGTACTTC
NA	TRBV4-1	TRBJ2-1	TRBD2	CASSQDPASGSNDEQFF	TGCGCCAGCAGCCAAGATCCTGCTAGCGGGAGTAATGATGAGCAGTTCTTC
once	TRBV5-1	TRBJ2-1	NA	CASSLGPPGANEQFF	TGCGCCAGCAGCTTGGGGCCCCCAGGGGCCAATGAGCAGTTCTTC
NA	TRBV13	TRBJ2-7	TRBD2	CASSSRLAGAYEQYF	TGTGCCAGCAGCTCCCGACTAGCGGGGGCCTACGAGCAGTACTTC
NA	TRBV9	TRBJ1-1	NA	CASSVEGGYTEAFF	TGTGCCAGCAGCGTAGAGGGAGGGTACACTGAAGCTTTCTTT
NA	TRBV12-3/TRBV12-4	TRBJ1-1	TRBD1	CASSYRGSTEAFF	TGTGCCAGCAGTTACAGGGGTAGTACTGAAGCTTTCTTT
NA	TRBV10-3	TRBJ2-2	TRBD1	CAISTDRGQGTGELFF	TGTGCCATCTCAACCGACAGGGGGCAGGGCACCGGGGAGCTGTTTTTT
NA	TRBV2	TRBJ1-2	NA	CASRALGGYTF	TGTGCCAGCAGGGCTCTAGGAGGCTACACCTTC
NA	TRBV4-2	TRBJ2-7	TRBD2	CASSQQRESYEQYF	TGTGCCAGCAGCCAACAGCGGGAGAGCTACGAGCAGTACTTC
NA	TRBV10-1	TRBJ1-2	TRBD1	CASSEPGTDYGYTF	TGCGCCAGCAGTGAGCCCGGGACAGACTATGGCTACACCTTC
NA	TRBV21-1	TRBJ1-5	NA	CASLRRKGRHYSNQPQHF	TGTGCCAGCCTCCGTAGGAAGGGGCGTCACTATAGCAATCAGCCCCAGCATTTT
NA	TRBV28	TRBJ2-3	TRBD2	CASSSSGRAMLADTQYF	TGTGCCAGCAGTTCTAGCGGGAGGGCCATGTTAGCAGATACGCAGTATTTT
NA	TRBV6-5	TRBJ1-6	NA	CASSYSPWASPLHF	TGTGCCAGCAGTTACTCCCCTTGGGCATCACCCCTCCACTTT
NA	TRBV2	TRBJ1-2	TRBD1	CASRALRDRNYGYTF	TGTGCCAGCCGGGCCCTAAGGGACAGGAACTATGGCTACACCTTC
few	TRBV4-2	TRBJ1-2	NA	CASSQDKSYGYTF	TGTGCCAGCAGCCAAGATAAGAGCTATGGCTACACCTTC
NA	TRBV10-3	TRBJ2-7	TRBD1	CATLDRTYEQYF	TGTGCCACCTTGGACAGGACCTACGAGCAGTACTTC
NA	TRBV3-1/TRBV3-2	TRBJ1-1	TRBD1	CASSLRTGNTEAFF	TGTGCCAGCAGCCTCAGGACAGGAAACACTGAAGCTTTCTTT
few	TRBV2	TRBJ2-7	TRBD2	CASRQGLADSYEQYF	TGTGCCAGCAGGCAGGGACTAGCGGACTCCTACGAGCAGTACTTC
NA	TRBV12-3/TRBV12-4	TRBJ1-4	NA	CATATGGEKLFF	TGTGCCACCGCTACGGGTGGTGAAAAACTGTTTTTT